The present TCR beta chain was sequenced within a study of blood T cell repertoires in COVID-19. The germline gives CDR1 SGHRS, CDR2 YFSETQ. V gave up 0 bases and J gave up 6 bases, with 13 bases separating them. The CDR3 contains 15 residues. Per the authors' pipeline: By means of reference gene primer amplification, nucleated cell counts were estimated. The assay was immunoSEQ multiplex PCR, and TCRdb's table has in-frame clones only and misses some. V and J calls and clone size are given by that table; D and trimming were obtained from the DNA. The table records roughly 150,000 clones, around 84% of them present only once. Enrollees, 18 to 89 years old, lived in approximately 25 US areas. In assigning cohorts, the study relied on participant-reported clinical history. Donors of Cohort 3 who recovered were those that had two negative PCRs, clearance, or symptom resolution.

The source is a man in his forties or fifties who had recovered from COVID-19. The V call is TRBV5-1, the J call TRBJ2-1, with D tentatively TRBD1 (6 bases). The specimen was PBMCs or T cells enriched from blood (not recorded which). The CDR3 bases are TGCGCCAGCAGCTTGGATCCCAGGGGAGCCAATGAGCAGTTCTTC. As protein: CASSLDPRGANEQFF.